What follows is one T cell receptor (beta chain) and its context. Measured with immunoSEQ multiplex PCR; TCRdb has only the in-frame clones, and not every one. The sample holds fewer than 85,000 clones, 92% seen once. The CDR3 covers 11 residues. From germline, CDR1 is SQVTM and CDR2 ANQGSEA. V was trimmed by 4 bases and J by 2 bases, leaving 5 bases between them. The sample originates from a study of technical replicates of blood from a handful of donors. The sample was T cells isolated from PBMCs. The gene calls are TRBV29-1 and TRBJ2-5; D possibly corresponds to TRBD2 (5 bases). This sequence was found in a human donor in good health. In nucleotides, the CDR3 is TGCAGCGTTGGGACTCAAGAGACCCAGTACTTC. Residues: CSVGTQETQYF.